This T cell receptor beta chain comes out of a study of glioma-infiltrating T cells. In the case of this clonotype: What it binds is unknown.

General study results and limits: Non-neoplastic patients had below-expected tissue-blood divergence, while all gliomas exceeded expectation. Very few CDR3 sequences were shared between tissue and blood.

TCR alpha and beta CDR3 regions were amplified from RNA using iRepertoire nested multiplex PCR. For one-step reverse transcription and amplification, about 90-400 ng of tissue mRNA or PBMC total RNA was used. TCRdb recomputed calls from the multiplex PCR reads with MiXCR, one row per CDR3 protein. This table has about 180,000 distinct CDR3 sequences, about 46% appearing once. The CDR3 covers 13 residues. Between the trimmed V and J ends, which lost 2 bases and 1 base, there was a span of 2 bases. Germline CDR1 and CDR2: SNHLY and FYNNEI. The chain employs TRBV2 and TRBJ2-2; D is uncertain. This receptor was identified in a human donor with low-grade glioma or glioblastoma, undergoing nonglioma brain surgery, or in good health (not recorded which). The sequenced sample was glioma tissue, nonneoplastic brain tissue, or PBMCs (not recorded which). The CDR3 DNA follows: TGTGCCAGCAGTGAACAGAACACCGGGGAGCTGTTTTTT. Its protein product is CASSEQNTGELFF.